This T cell receptor (beta chain) was recovered during a study of CD8 T cells in Susac syndrome. When the RNA was reverse transcribed, random hexamers were used with an input of about 0.5 to 1 ug. An immunoSEQ multiplex PCR amplified TCR beta CDR3 over 54 Vbeta and 13 Jbeta. TCRdb re-called the immunoSEQ multiplex PCR reads with MiXCR, one entry per CDR3 protein. The table has about 440,000 distinct CDR3 sequences, 85% to 90% seen once. The CDR3 is 19 residues long. The V and J ends lost 7 bases and 0 bases, in that order; junction bases with no gene match: 15. Germline V gene lookup returns CDR1 MDHEN and CDR2 SYDVKM.

The TCR sequence derives from a human donor with multiple sclerosis. The gene calls are TRBV28 and TRBJ2-6; TRBD1 matches 7 bases. The sample was CD8+ T cells from PBMCs. CDR3 nucleotide sequence: TGTGCCAGCAATCTACTACGGGGACAGAAGAGCTCTGGGGCCAACGTCCTGACTTTC. Residues: CASNLLRGQKSSGANVLTF.